The present T cell receptor beta chain was sequenced within a study of shared clonotypes between healthy human individuals. This CDR3 has 15 amino acids. Germline-derived CDR1 and CDR2 are SGHTA and FQGNSA. The ends lost 5 bases at V and 0 bases at J; junction bases unmatched: 5. TCRdb's table, derived via immunoSEQ multiplex PCR, lists solely in-frame clones and lacks some. Seen here are around 530,000 clones, roughly four fifths observed once, and the top ten hold more than 10%. Healthy HIV-negative adults with no recent acute infections or vaccinations were recruited as donors. It was 80 million to 90 million PBMCs that unsorted samples used for genomic DNA.

The sequenced sample consisted of PBMCs. The rearrangement joins TRBV7-2 to TRBJ1-1; 8 nucleotides match TRBD1. The sequence derives from a middle-aged woman in good health. Some clones in this sample may be carry-over from other donors' samples. The CDR3 DNA reads as TGTGCCAGCAGCGGCCGGACAGGGATGAACACTGAAGCTTTCTTT. Its protein product is CASSGRTGMNTEAFF.